The sequence of this T cell receptor beta chain was determined in a study of PD-1 blockade in classical Hodgkin lymphoma. Relapses following autologous stem cell transplantation were seen in all patients, with brentuximab vedotin exposure varying. Repertoires were generated with immunoSEQ multiplex PCR, while TCRdb's copy carries only in-frame clones and drops some. Of 50,000 to 65,000 clones detected, under 95% appear once; the ten largest clones hold 8% to 13%. The length of the CDR3 is 14 residues. The V end lost 4 bases, the J end lost 4 bases, and 13 bases lay between the germline ends. Germline-derived CDR1 and CDR2 are LGHNA and YSLEER.

The starting material was peripheral blood mononuclear cells (PBMCs), obtained before the second cycle of nivolumab. The receptor was isolated from a human donor with classical Hodgkin lymphoma. The rearrangement joins TRBV4-3 to TRBJ2-5, with D tentatively TRBD2 (6 bases). This CDR3 reads CASSLRLVPETQYF. Here the CDR3 DNA reads TGCGCCAGCAGCCTACGACTAGTCCCAGAGACCCAGTACTTC.